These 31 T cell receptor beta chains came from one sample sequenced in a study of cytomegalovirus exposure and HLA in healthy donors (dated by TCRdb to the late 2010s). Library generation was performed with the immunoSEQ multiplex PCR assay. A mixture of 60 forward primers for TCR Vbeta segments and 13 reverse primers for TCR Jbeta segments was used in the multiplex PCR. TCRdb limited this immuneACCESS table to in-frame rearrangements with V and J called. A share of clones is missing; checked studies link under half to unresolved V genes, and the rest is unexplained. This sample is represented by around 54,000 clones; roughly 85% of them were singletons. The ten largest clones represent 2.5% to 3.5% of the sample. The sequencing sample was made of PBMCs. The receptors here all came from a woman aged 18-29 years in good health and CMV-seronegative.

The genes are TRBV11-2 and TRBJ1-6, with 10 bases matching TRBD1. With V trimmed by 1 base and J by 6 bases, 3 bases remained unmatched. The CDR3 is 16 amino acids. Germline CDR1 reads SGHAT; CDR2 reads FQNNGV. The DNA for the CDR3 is TGTGCCAGCAGCTTAGGTGGGACAGGGGTTAATTCACCCCTCCACTTT. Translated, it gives CASSLGGTGVNSPLHF.

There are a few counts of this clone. The CDR3 here is CASREPEDTQYF. As DNA, the CDR3 is TGTGCCAGCAGAGAACCCGAGGATACGCAGTATTTT. V gene TRBV2 combines with J gene TRBJ2-3, with D uncertain. From germline, CDR1 is SNHLY and CDR2 FYNNEI. Between the trimmed V and J ends, which lost 6 bases and 6 bases, there was a span of 10 bases. The length of the CDR3 is 12 residues.

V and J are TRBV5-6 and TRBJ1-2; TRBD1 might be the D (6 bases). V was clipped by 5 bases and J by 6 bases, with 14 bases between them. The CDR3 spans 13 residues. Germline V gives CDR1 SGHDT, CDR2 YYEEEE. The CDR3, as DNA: TGTGCCAGCAGAGGGGGGGGGCGAAATGGCTACACCTTC. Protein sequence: CASRGGGRNGYTF.

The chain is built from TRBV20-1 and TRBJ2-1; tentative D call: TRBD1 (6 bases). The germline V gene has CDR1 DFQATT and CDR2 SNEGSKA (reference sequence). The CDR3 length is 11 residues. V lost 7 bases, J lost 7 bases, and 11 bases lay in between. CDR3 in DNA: TGCAGTGTCCTCCAGGGGAATGAGCAGTTCTTC. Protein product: CSVLQGNEQFF.

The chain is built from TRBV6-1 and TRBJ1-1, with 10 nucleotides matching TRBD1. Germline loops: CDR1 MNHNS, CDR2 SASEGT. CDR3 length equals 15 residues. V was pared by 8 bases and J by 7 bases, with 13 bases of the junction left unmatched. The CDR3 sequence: CASEPPGQGIREAFF. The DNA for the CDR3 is TGTGCCAGCGAGCCCCCGGGACAGGGGATACGTGAAGCTTTCTTT.

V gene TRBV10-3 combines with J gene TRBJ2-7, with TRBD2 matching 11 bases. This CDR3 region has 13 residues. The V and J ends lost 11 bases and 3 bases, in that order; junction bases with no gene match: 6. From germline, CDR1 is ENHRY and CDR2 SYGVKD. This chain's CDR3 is CAAGLAGLYEQYF. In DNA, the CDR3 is TGTGCCGCCGGACTAGCGGGCCTCTACGAGCAGTACTTC.

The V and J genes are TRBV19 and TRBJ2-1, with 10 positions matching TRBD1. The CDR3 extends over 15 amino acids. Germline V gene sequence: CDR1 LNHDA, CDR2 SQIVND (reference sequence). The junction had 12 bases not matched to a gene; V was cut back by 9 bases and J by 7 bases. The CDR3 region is CASLNPGQGLNEQFF. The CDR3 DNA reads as TGTGCCAGCTTAAACCCGGGACAGGGGCTAAATGAGCAGTTCTTC.

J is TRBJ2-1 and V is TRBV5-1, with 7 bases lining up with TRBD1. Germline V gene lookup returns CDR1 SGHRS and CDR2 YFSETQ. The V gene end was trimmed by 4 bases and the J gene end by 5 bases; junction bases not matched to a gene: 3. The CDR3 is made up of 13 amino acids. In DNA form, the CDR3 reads TGCGCCAGCAGCCGGGACAGCCACAATGAGCAGTTCTTC. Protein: CASSRDSHNEQFF.

The CDR3 DNA follows: TGTGCCAGCAGTGCCTTAGTGGACAGTCTTAATTCACCCCTCCACTTT. It specifies CASSALVDSLNSPLHF. The genes are TRBV25-1 and TRBJ1-6; D is possibly TRBD1 (6 bases). In germline, CDR1 is MGHDK, CDR2 SYGVNS. CDR3 length equals 16 residues. V lost 4 bases to trimming and J lost 6 bases, with 16 bases between them.

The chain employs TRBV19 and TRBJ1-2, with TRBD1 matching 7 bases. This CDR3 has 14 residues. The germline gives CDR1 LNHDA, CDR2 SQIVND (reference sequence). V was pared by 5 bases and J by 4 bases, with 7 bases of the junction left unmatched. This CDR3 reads CASSVPGTAYGYTF. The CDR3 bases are TGTGCCAGTAGTGTCCCCGGGACAGCCTATGGCTACACCTTC.

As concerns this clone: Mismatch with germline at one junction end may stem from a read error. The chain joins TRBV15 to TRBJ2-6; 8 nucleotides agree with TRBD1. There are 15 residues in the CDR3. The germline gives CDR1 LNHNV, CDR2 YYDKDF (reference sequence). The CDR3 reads CATCPDRDGANGLTF. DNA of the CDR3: TGTGCCACCTGCCCGGACAGGGATGGGGCCAACGGCCTGACTTTC.

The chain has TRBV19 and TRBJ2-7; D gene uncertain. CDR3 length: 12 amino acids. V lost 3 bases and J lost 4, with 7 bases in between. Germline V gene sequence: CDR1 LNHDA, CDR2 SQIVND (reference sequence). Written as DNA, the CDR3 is TGTGCCAGTAGTATTAACAGATACGAGCAGTACTTC. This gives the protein CASSINRYEQYF. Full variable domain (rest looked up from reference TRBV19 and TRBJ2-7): DGGITQSPKYLFRKEGQNVTLSCEQNLNHDAMYWYRQDPGQGLRLIYYSQIVNDFQKGDIAEGYSVSREKKESFPLTVTSAQKNPTAFYLCASSINRYEQYFGPGTRLTVT.

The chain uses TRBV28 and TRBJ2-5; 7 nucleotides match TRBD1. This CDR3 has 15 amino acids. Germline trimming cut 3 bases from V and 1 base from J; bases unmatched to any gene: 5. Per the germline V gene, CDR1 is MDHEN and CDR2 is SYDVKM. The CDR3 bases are TGTGCCAGCAGTTTCGCCCAGGGGGTCCAAGAGACCCAGTACTTC. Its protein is CASSFAQGVQETQYF.

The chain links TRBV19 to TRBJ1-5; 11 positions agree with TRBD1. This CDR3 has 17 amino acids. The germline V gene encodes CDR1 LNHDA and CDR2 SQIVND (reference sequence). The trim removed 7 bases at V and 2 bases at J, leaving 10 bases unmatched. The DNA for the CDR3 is TGTGCCAGTACCGGGACAGGGGGGGGTAATGGCAATCAGCCCCAGCATTTT. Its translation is CASTGTGGGNGNQPQHF.

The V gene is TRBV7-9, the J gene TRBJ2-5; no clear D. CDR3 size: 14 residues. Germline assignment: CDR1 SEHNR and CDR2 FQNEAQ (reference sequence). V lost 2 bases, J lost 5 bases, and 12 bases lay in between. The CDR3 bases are TGTGCCAGCAGCTTATCTGCGTATTGGGAGACCCAGTACTTC. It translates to CASSLSAYWETQYF.

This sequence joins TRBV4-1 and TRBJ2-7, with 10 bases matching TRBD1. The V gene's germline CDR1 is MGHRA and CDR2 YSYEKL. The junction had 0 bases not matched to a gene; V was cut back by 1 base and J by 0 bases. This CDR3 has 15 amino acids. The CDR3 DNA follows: TGCGCCAGCAGCCAAGGGGACAGGGGCTCCTACGAGCAGTACTTC. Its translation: CASSQGDRGSYEQYF.

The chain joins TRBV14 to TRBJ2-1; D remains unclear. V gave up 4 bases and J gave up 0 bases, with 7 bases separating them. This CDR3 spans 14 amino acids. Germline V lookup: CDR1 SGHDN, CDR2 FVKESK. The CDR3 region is CASSLPSSYNEQFF. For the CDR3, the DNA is TGTGCCAGCAGCCTACCGAGCTCCTACAATGAGCAGTTCTTC.

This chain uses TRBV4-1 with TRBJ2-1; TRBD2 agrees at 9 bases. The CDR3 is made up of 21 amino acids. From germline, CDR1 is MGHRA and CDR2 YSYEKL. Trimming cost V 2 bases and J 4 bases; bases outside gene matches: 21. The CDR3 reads CASSQNRGAGGIPSTYNEQFF. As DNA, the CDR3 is TGCGCCAGCAGCCAAAACAGGGGAGCGGGAGGAATCCCATCTACTTACAATGAGCAGTTCTTC.

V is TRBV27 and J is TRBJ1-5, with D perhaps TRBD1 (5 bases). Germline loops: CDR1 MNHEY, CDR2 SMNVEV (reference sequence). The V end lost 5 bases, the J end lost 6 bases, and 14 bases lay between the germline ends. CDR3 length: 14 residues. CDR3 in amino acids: CASSLNRIGQPQHF. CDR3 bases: TGTGCCAGCAGTCTAAACAGGATTGGTCAGCCCCAGCATTTT.

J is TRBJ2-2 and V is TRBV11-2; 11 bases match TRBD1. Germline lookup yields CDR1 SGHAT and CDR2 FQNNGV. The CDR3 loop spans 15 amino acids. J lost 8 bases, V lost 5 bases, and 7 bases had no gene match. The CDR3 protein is CASSVGQGASGELFF. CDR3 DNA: TGTGCCAGCAGCGTCGGACAGGGGGCGTCGGGGGAGCTGTTTTTT.

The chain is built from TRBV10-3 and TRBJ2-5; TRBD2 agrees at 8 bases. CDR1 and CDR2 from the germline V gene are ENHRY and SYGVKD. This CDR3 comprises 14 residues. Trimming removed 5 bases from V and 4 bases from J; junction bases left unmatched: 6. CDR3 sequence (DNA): TGTGCCATCAGTCCGGGACTAGAGAGAGAGACCCAGTACTTC. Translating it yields CAISPGLERETQYF.

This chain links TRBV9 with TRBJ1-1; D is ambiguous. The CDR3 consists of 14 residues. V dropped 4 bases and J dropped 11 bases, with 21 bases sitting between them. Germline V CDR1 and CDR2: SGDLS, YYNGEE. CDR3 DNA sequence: TGTGCCAGCAGCCCCGCGGTTGATCGGCAGACGGCTTTCTTT. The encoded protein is CASSPAVDRQTAFF.

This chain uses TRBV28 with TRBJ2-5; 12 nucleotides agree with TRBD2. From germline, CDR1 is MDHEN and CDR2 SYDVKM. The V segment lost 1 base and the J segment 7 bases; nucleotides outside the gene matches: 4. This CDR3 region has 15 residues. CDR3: CASSLLSLAGGTQYF. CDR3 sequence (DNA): TGTGCCAGCAGTTTATTATCACTAGCGGGAGGGACCCAGTACTTC. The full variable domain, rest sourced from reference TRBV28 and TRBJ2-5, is DVKVTQSSRYLVKRTGEKVFLECVQDMDHENMFWYRQDPGLGLRLIYFSYDVKMKEKGDIPEGYSVSREKKERFSLILESASTNQTSMYLCASSLLSLAGGTQYFGPGTRLLVL.

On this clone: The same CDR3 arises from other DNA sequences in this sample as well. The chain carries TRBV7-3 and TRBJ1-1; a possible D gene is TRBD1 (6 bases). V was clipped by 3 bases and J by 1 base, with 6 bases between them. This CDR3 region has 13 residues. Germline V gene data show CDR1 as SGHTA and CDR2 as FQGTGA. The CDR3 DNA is TGTGCCAGCAGCTTGGACAGGAACACTGAAGCTTTCTTT. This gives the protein CASSLDRNTEAFF.

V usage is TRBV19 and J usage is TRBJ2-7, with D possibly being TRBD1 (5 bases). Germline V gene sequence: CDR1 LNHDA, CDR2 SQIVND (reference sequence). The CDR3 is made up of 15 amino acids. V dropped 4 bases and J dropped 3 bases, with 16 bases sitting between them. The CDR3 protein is CASSTSVGAVYEQYF. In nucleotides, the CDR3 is TGTGCCAGTAGTACTTCAGTAGGGGCTGTCTACGAGCAGTACTTC.

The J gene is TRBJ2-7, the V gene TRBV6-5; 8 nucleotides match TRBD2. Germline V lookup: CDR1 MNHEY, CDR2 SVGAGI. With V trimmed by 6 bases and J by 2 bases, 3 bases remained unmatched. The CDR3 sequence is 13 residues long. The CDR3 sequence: CASRTSDPYEQYF. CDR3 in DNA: TGTGCCAGCAGGACTAGCGATCCCTACGAGCAGTACTTC.

For the CDR3, the DNA is TGTGCCAGCAGCGCGGGACTCCAGGCAGATACGCAGTATTTT. Translation gives CASSAGLQADTQYF. This chain joins TRBV11-2 and TRBJ2-3, with D possibly TRBD2 on 6 matching bases. V was clipped by 5 bases and J by 4 bases, with 13 bases between them. The CDR3 is made up of 14 amino acids. CDR1 is SGHAT and CDR2 is FQNNGV in the germline V gene.

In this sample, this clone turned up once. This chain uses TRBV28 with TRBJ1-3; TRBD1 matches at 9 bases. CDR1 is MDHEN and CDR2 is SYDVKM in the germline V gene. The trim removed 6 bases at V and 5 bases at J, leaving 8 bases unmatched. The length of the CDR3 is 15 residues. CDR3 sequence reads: CASSSPGQGRNTIYF. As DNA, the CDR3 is TGTGCCAGCAGCTCCCCGGGACAGGGAAGAAACACCATATATTTT.

The DNA for the CDR3 is TGTGCCAGCAGCTCGACAGGGGATGTTACTGAAGCTTTCTTT. This codes for CASSSTGDVTEAFF. The gene calls are TRBV5-4 and TRBJ1-1, with 8 bases aligning to TRBD1. V dropped 3 bases and J dropped 5; count of bases not matched to a gene: 6. The CDR3 covers 14 residues. CDR1 SGHNT and CDR2 YYREEE come from the germline V gene (reference sequence).

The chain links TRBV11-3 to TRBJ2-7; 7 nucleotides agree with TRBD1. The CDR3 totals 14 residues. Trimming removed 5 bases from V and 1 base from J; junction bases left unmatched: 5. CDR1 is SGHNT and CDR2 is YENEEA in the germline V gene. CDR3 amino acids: CASSPGTASYEQYF. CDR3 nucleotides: TGTGCCAGCAGCCCAGGGACAGCTTCCTACGAGCAGTACTTC. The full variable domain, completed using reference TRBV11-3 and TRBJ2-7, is EAGVVQSPRYKIIEKKQPVAFWCNPISGHNTLYWYLQNLGQGPELLIRYENEEAVDDSQLPKDRFSAERLKGVDSTLKIQPAELGDSAVYLCASSPGTASYEQYFGPGTRLTVT.

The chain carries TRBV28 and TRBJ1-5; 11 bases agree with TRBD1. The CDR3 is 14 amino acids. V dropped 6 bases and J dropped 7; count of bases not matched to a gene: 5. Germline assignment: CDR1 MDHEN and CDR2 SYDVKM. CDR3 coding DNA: TGTGCCAGCAGATGGACAGGGGGCGAACAGCCCCAGCATTTT. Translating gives CASRWTGGEQPQHF.